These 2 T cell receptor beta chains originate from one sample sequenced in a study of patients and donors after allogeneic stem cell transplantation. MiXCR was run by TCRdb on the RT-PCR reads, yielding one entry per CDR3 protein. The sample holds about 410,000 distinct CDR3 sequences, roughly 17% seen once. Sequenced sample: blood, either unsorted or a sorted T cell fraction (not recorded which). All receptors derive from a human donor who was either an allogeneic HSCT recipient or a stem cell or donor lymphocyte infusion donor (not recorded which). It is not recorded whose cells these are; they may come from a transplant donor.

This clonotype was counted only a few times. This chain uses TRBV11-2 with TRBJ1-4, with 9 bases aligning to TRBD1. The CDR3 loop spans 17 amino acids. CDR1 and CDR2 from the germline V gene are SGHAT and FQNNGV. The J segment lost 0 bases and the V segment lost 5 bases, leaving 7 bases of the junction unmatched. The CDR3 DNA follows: TGTGCCAGCAGCCACCCGGGACAGGGAGCAACTAATGAAAAACTGTTTTTT. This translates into CASSHPGQGATNEKLFF.

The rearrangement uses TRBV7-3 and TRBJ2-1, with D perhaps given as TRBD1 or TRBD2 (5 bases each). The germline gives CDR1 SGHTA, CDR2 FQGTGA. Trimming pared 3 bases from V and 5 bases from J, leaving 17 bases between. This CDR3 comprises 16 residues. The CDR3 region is CASSFTLRDGNNEQFF. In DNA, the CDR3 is TGTGCCAGCAGCTTTACCCTCCGGGACGGGAACAATGAGCAGTTCTTC.